The 27 T cell receptor beta chains given below trace back to one sample, sequenced in a study of T cell changes during pregnancy in multiple sclerosis. Generated by immunoSEQ multiplex PCR, the TCRdb table keeps only in-frame clones and is missing some. The table records tens of thousands of clones, approximately 95% of them present only once. This sample comprised CD4+ T cells from peripheral blood mononuclear cells, obtained after pregnancy. These TCRs come from a female donor with multiple sclerosis, enrolled in a pregnancy study.

The genes are TRBV5-1 and TRBJ2-3; D perhaps matches TRBD1 (5 bases). V lost 1 base and J 0 bases, leaving 9 bases between the germline ends. Germline-derived CDR1 and CDR2 are SGHRS and YFSETQ. This CDR3 has 15 amino acids. CDR3 region: CASSLSGKSTDTQYF. Here the CDR3 DNA reads TGCGCCAGCAGCTTGTCAGGGAAAAGCACAGATACGCAGTATTTT.

V gene TRBV7-9 combines with J gene TRBJ2-7; 10 nucleotides line up with TRBD1. Germline assignment: CDR1 SEHNR and CDR2 FQNEAQ (reference sequence). The CDR3 extends over 18 amino acids. Trimming at V came to 1 base and at J to 4 bases, leaving 13 bases not matched to a gene. CDR3 coding DNA: TGTGCCAGCAGCTTAGTTCTAGGCGACAGGGGGCGAGTTTACGAGCAGTACTTC. Amino acids: CASSLVLGDRGRVYEQYF.

The chain combines TRBV19 with TRBJ2-1; TRBD2 matches at 10 bases. The CDR3 extends over 16 amino acids. CDR1 is LNHDA, CDR2 SQIVND, per germline (reference sequence). V gave up 6 bases and J gave up 9 bases; unmatched junction bases: 14. CDR3 in amino acids: CASSTRESGRAIEQFF. The DNA for the CDR3 is TGTGCCAGTAGCACAAGGGAGAGCGGGAGGGCCATTGAGCAGTTCTTC. Together with reference TRBV19 and TRBJ2-1, the CDR3 gives the full variable domain: DGGITQSPKYLFRKEGQNVTLSCEQNLNHDAMYWYRQDPGQGLRLIYYSQIVNDFQKGDIAEGYSVSREKKESFPLTVTSAQKNPTAFYLCASSTRESGRAIEQFFGPGTRLTVL.

V gene TRBV5-1 combines with J gene TRBJ1-2; 9 bases map to TRBD1. The CDR3 spans 15 residues. CDR1 is SGHRS and CDR2 is YFSETQ in the germline V gene. V gave up 0 bases and J gave up 6 bases; unmatched junction bases: 6. The CDR3 coding sequence is TGCGCCAGCAGCTTGGCCGGGACAGGGTATAATGGCTACACCTTC. It yields the protein CASSLAGTGYNGYTF.

The chain links TRBV7-8 to TRBJ2-7; TRBD2 matches 12 bases. This CDR3 spans 15 amino acids. In germline, CDR1 is SGHVS, CDR2 FQNEAQ. The V gene end was trimmed by 4 bases and the J gene end by 4 bases; junction bases not matched to a gene: 5. For the CDR3, the DNA is TGTGCCAGCAGCTCGCTAGCGGGAGGGGGGTACGAGCAGTACTTC. Residues: CASSSLAGGGYEQYF.

The V call is TRBV7-2, the J call TRBJ1-1, with 8 bases lining up with TRBD1. V trimming: 3 bases; J trimming: 7 bases; junction bases outside the gene matches: 4. The CDR3 loop spans 13 amino acids. In germline, CDR1 is SGHTA, CDR2 FQGNSA. CDR3 loop: CASSLRTGLEAFF. In DNA form, the CDR3 reads TGTGCCAGCAGCTTGAGGACAGGGCTTGAAGCTTTCTTT.

This chain's CDR3 is CASSSPGGAGVYNEQFF. The CDR3 nucleotides read TGTGCCAGCAGCTCCCCTGGGGGAGCGGGGGTGTACAATGAGCAGTTCTTC. This chain links TRBV5-4 with TRBJ2-1; 8 bases agree with TRBD2. The CDR3 extends over 17 amino acids. Germline V CDR1 and CDR2: SGHNT, YYREEE (reference sequence). Losses at the gene ends were 3 bases for V and 4 bases for J; bases not matched to a gene: 12.

This chain connects TRBV19 to TRBJ2-1; TRBD2 matches at 7 bases. Germline V lookup: CDR1 LNHDA, CDR2 SQIVND (reference sequence). Germline trimming cut 7 bases from V and 7 bases from J; bases unmatched to any gene: 7. The CDR3 is made up of 13 amino acids. CDR3 in amino acids: CASNPSGINEQFF. The CDR3, as DNA: TGTGCCAGTAATCCTAGCGGTATAAATGAGCAGTTCTTC.

The genes are TRBV10-3 and TRBJ2-1; 8 bases fit TRBD1. Germline V gives CDR1 ENHRY, CDR2 SYGVKD. CDR3 length equals 11 residues. With V trimmed by 5 bases and J by 13 bases, 4 bases remained unmatched. The DNA for the CDR3 is TGTGCCATCAGTATAGGGACAGGACAGTTCTTC. Residues: CAISIGTGQFF.

Note on this clone: Its ends do not fully match the called genes, so a read error is possible. The chain is built from TRBV6-5 and TRBJ1-2, with a weak D call TRBD1 (5 bases). The CDR3 totals 14 residues. Per germline, CDR1 MNHEY and CDR2 SVGAGI. The CDR3 DNA follows: TGTGCCAGCAGTCCCCATGGGGGGAACTCTGGCTACACCTTC. It codes for CASSPHGGNSGYTF.

The V and J genes are TRBV28 and TRBJ2-1; TRBD2 agrees at 7 bases. The CDR3 sequence is 16 residues long. Germline V gene data show CDR1 as MDHEN and CDR2 as SYDVKM. Trimming took 7 bases from V and 10 from J; bases not matched to a gene: 19. CDR3: CASTPEIGLGLYEQFF. CDR3 nucleotide sequence: TGTGCCAGCACCCCCGAGATTGGACTAGGATTATACGAGCAGTTCTTC.

The chain has TRBV12-5 and TRBJ2-7; D remains ambiguous. This CDR3 is 14 amino acids long. The V end was cut by 5 bases, the J end by 2 bases, with 13 bases between. Germline-derived CDR1 and CDR2 are LGHNT and FRNRAP. CDR3 loop: CASGASRQAYEQYF. The CDR3 coding sequence is TGTGCTAGTGGTGCTTCGCGTCAGGCCTACGAGCAGTACTTC.

This sequence joins TRBV7-2 and TRBJ1-2, with D hard to call. This CDR3 has 14 residues. The germline CDR1 and CDR2 sequences are SGHTA and FQGNSA. With 1 base removed from V and 7 bases from J, the gap between germline ends came to 13 bases. DNA for the CDR3: TGTGCCAGCAGCTTAGAGGTATTGGGCTCTGGCTACACCTTC. Protein product: CASSLEVLGSGYTF.

V gene TRBV9 combines with J gene TRBJ2-2; TRBD1 matches at 7 bases. Germline CDR1 is SGDLS and CDR2 is YYNGEE. With V trimmed by 1 base and J by 4 bases, 4 bases remained unmatched. The CDR3 is made up of 15 amino acids. The CDR3 sequence is CASSVQGVFTGELFF. The CDR3 DNA is TGTGCCAGCAGCGTACAGGGGGTTTTCACCGGGGAGCTGTTTTTT.

This clone is a singleton in its sample. The genes are TRBV5-6 and TRBJ1-4, with TRBD1 matching 9 bases. Germline CDR1 reads SGHDT; CDR2 reads YYEEEE. V gave up 1 base and J gave up 5 bases; unmatched junction bases: 6. The CDR3 runs 16 residues. CDR3 coding DNA: TGTGCCAGCAGCTTGTCCCGGGACAGGGTGAATGAAAAACTGTTTTTT. The encoded protein is CASSLSRDRVNEKLFF.

CDR3 nucleotides: TGCGCCAGCAGCCCTGGGTACGGTTCGGGGAGAACCGGGGAGCTGTTTTTT. Its translation is CASSPGYGSGRTGELFF. The rearrangement uses TRBV5-1 and TRBJ2-2; possible D gene TRBD2, 5 bases. Germline assignment: CDR1 SGHRS and CDR2 YFSETQ. The CDR3 runs to 17 residues. V dropped 4 bases and J dropped 5 bases, with 21 bases sitting between them.

The rearrangement joins TRBV27 to TRBJ2-4; 8 positions agree with TRBD1. Looked up from germline, CDR1 is MNHEY and CDR2 is SMNVEV (reference sequence). This CDR3 has 15 residues. The J segment lost 3 bases and the V segment lost 6 bases, leaving 7 bases of the junction unmatched. The CDR3 loop is CASRKTGAHKNIQYF. CDR3 sequence (DNA): TGTGCCAGCAGGAAGACAGGGGCCCACAAAAACATTCAGTACTTC.

The rearrangement uses TRBV7-9 and TRBJ2-1; 8 positions match TRBD2. Germline values: CDR1 SEHNR, CDR2 FQNEAQ (reference sequence). The CDR3 consists of 17 residues. The junction had 11 bases not matched to a gene; V was cut back by 3 bases and J by 4 bases. The CDR3 here is CASSFIALAGPYNEQFF. As DNA, the CDR3 is TGTGCCAGCAGCTTTATAGCCTTAGCGGGGCCTTACAATGAGCAGTTCTTC.

The genes are TRBV30 and TRBJ1-2; possible D gene TRBD1, 5 bases. The CDR3 runs 13 residues. The germline V gene encodes CDR1 GTSNPN and CDR2 SVGIG (reference sequence). Trimming removed 2 bases at V and 8 bases at J, with 15 bases between. The CDR3 sequence: CAWSPGGGVGYTF. The CDR3 DNA reads as TGTGCCTGGAGTCCCGGGGGAGGGGTCGGCTACACCTTC.

The chain uses TRBV28 and TRBJ1-5; D is perhaps TRBD1 (6 bases). The CDR3 is 12 amino acids. V lost 8 bases and J 4 bases, leaving 9 bases between the germline ends. Germline loops: CDR1 MDHEN, CDR2 SYDVKM. The CDR3 nucleotides read TGTGCCAGCCGAACAGGGAATCAGCCCCAGCATTTT. Translating gives CASRTGNQPQHF.

This clone came up once. This chain links TRBV27 with TRBJ2-1, with TRBD1 matching 7 bases. In germline, CDR1 is MNHEY, CDR2 SMNVEV (reference sequence). With 2 bases clipped from V and 0 bases from J, the junction kept 7 bases outside the gene matches. There are 17 residues in the CDR3. The CDR3 protein is CASSLRQGPLSYNEQFF. DNA for the CDR3: TGTGCCAGCAGTTTACGACAGGGCCCCCTCTCCTACAATGAGCAGTTCTTC.

This sequence joins TRBV5-1 and TRBJ2-1, with D uncertain. CDR3 length: 17 residues. Germline-derived CDR1 and CDR2 are SGHRS and YFSETQ. V lost 2 bases and J lost 8, with 23 bases in between. The CDR3: CASSLNPITTSMDEQFF. The DNA for the CDR3 is TGCGCCAGCAGCTTAAACCCTATCACTACGTCTATGGATGAGCAGTTCTTC.

This clone was seen just once. The V gene is TRBV5-1, the J gene TRBJ1-4; TRBD1 matches at 8 bases. Germline assignment: CDR1 SGHRS and CDR2 YFSETQ. V shed 3 bases, J shed 4 bases, and the junction held 8 bases outside the gene matches. CDR3 length: 16 amino acids. The CDR3 DNA is TGCGCCAGCAGCTGGACAGGGAAGGGGGGTAATGAAAAACTGTTTTTT. Residues: CASSWTGKGGNEKLFF. The full variable domain, in which reference TRBV5-1 and TRBJ1-4 provide the parts outside the CDR3, is KAGVTQTPRYLIKTRGQQVTLSCSPISGHRSVSWYQQTPGQGLQFLFEYFSETQRNKGNFPGRFSGRQFSNSRSEMNVSTLELGDSALYLCASSWTGKGGNEKLFFGSGTQLSVL.

The chain links TRBV6-5 to TRBJ2-5; 12 nucleotides line up with TRBD2. V shed 2 bases and J 5 bases; nucleotides not matched to a gene: 6. The CDR3 is 16 amino acids. Germline V CDR1 and CDR2: MNHEY, SVGAGI. The CDR3 DNA is TGTGCCAGCAGTTACCTTGGGACTAGCGGGTCGGAGACCCAGTACTTC. Translation: CASSYLGTSGSETQYF.

The chain recombines TRBV7-2 with TRBJ2-3, with a weak D call TRBD2 (5 bases). The CDR3 contains 14 residues. Per germline, CDR1 SGHTA and CDR2 FQGNSA. Trimming shortened V by 3 bases and J by 4 bases, and 11 bases separated the two germline ends. The CDR3 loop reads CASSFYTSSDTQYF. In DNA form, the CDR3 reads TGTGCCAGCAGCTTCTATACTAGTTCAGATACGCAGTATTTT.

The chain uses TRBV19 and TRBJ1-2, with D perhaps matching TRBD1 (5 bases). The CDR3 is made up of 15 amino acids. Germline loops: CDR1 LNHDA, CDR2 SQIVND (reference sequence). V lost 6 bases, J lost 8 bases, and 22 bases lay in between. CDR3 nucleotides: TGTGCCAGTAGAAATACTGGCAGGGAAAAAAGGGGCTACACCTTC. This translates into CASRNTGREKRGYTF.

J is TRBJ2-3 and V is TRBV28, with 10 bases lining up with TRBD2. The junction had 8 bases not matched to a gene; V was cut back by 3 bases and J by 2 bases. From germline, CDR1 is MDHEN and CDR2 SYDVKM. The CDR3 is made up of 17 amino acids. DNA for the CDR3: TGTGCCAGCAGTTTCATCGGACTAGCGGAATCCACAGATACGCAGTATTTT. Residues: CASSFIGLAESTDTQYF.